Below, 25 T cell receptor beta chains from the same sample are listed, as sequenced in a study of tumor-infiltrating lymphocytes in glioblastoma multiforme. TCRB libraries came from RNA via three nested multiplex PCR rounds. TCRdb independently ran MiXCR on the multiplex PCR reads; one entry per CDR3 protein. The sample contains tens of thousands of distinct CDR3 sequences, roughly 64% of which appear only once. The material sequenced was brain tumor tissue. All receptors come from a male donor with glioblastoma.

At least ten counts were recorded for this clonotype. The gene calls are TRBV20-1 and TRBJ2-3, with 9 bases aligning to TRBD2. The V segment lost 3 bases and the J segment 4 bases; nucleotides outside the gene matches: 8. CDR1 and CDR2 from the germline V gene are DFQATT and SNEGSKA (reference sequence). This CDR3 comprises 15 residues. CDR3 residues: CSASLAGWRADTQYF. CDR3 sequence (DNA): TGCAGTGCTAGCCTAGCGGGATGGCGGGCAGATACGCAGTATTTT.

Worth noting for this clonotype: One end of the junction is discordant with germline, which a read error may explain. The genes are TRBV10-2 and TRBJ2-2; TRBD2 aligns across 10 bases. This CDR3 region has 19 residues. CDR1 and CDR2 (germline): WSHSY, SAAADI. The CDR3 spells CASRAPGTSESPEVGELFF. The CDR3 DNA reads TGCGCCAGCAGGGCACCCGGGACTAGCGAGAGCCCCGAAGTCGGGGAGCTGTTTTTC.

This clonotype was picked up a small number of times. This chain connects TRBV28 to TRBJ2-7; D may be TRBD2 (5 bases). The CDR3 runs 14 residues. Trimming took off 5 bases at V and 3 bases at J, with 14 bases between the two ends. Germline V gene data show CDR1 as MDHEN and CDR2 as SYDVKM. CDR3 bases: TGTGCCAGCAGTGCCCCTACCCGGGGCTACGAGCAGTACTTC. Its translation: CASSAPTRGYEQYF.

V and J are TRBV6-1 and TRBJ1-1; 7 bases map to TRBD1. Germline CDR1 is MNHNS and CDR2 is SASEGT. This CDR3 region has 13 residues. The V gene end was trimmed by 6 bases and the J gene end by 1 base; junction bases not matched to a gene: 2. CDR3 bases: TGTGCCAGCAGGTACAGGGGGAACACTGAAGCTTTCTTT. It encodes CASRYRGNTEAFF.

Note on this clonotype: This may arise from a read error, as a much more abundant clone is one base away. The J gene is TRBJ1-1, the V gene TRBV7-8; tentative D call: TRBD1 (5 bases). The germline V gene has CDR1 SGHVS and CDR2 FQNEAQ. This CDR3 comprises 12 residues. The DNA of the CDR3 is TGTGCCAGCAGCCGACAGAACACTGAAGCTCTCTTT. This encodes CASSRQNTEALF.

This clonotype was counted many times. The V and J genes are TRBV29-1 and TRBJ2-1; D perhaps matches TRBD1 (6 bases). Trimming cost V 6 bases and J 4 bases, with 13 bases left between them. There are 13 residues in the CDR3. Germline values: CDR1 SQVTM, CDR2 ANQGSEA. In DNA form, the CDR3 reads TGCAGCGTATCTGGACAGCAGTACAATGAGCAGTTCTTC. Residues: CSVSGQQYNEQFF.

By sample share, this clonotype is medium-sized. The chain employs TRBV20-1 and TRBJ2-1; 10 bases align to TRBD2. The CDR3 extends over 15 amino acids. V lost 6 bases and J lost 3; bases outside the gene matches: 8. The germline V gene encodes CDR1 DFQATT and CDR2 SNEGSKA (reference sequence). CDR3 protein: CSAESGTSDYNEQFF. DNA of the CDR3: TGCAGTGCCGAGTCCGGGACTAGCGACTACAATGAGCAGTTCTTC.

V and J are TRBV5-1 and TRBJ2-2, with a possible D match to TRBD2 (5 bases). The CDR3 has 13 amino acids. Per germline, CDR1 SGHRS and CDR2 YFSETQ. Trimming shortened V by 4 bases and J by 5 bases, and 9 bases separated the two germline ends. In nucleotides, the CDR3 is TGCGCCAGCAGCGGACTGGGAACCGGGGAGCTGTTTTTT. This gives the protein CASSGLGTGELFF.

As to this clonotype: Mismatch with germline at one junction end may stem from a read error. The chain combines TRBV4-1 with TRBJ2-3; D is uncertain. In germline, CDR1 is MGHRA, CDR2 YSYEKL. CDR3 length: 15 amino acids. CDR3 DNA: TGCGTCAGCAGCCAAGACGCCGTTAGCACAGATACGCAGTATTTT. Its protein product is CVSSQDAVSTDTQYF.

The chain has TRBV20-1 and TRBJ2-5; 7 positions match TRBD1. This CDR3 contains 16 residues. Germline V CDR1 and CDR2: DFQATT, SNEGSKA (reference sequence). J lost 4 bases, V lost 0 bases, and 11 bases had no gene match. The CDR3: CSARDLINRGLETQYF. CDR3 DNA sequence: TGCAGTGCTAGAGACCTCATAAATAGGGGGCTAGAGACCCAGTACTTC.

Details on this clonotype: The conserved phenylalanine or tryptophan is not found at the CDR3 terminus, so this likely reflects a read error. The rearrangement joins TRBV11-2 to TRBJ1-1, with TRBD1 as a possible D gene (5 bases). Germline CDR1 and CDR2: SGHAT and FQNNGV. The CDR3 extends over 13 amino acids. This chain's CDR3 is CVSSLDGGVEAFY. CDR3 DNA sequence: TGTGTCAGCAGCTTAGATGGAGGGGTTGAAGCTTTCTAT.

Of note for this clonotype: Possible read error: a much larger clone is one base away. The CDR3 does not end in the conserved phenylalanine or tryptophan, so this is likely a read error. The V and J genes are TRBV5-1 and TRBJ1-3; a weak D match, TRBD1 (5 bases). The V end was cut by 0 bases, the J end by 0 bases, with 7 bases between. Germline lookup yields CDR1 SGHRS and CDR2 YFSETQ. The CDR3 runs 15 residues. The DNA for the CDR3 is TGCGCCAGCAGCTTGGGGGACTTCTCTGGAAACACCATATATTCT. Protein sequence: CASSLGDFSGNTIYS.

By its share, this clonotype is medium-sized (0.01 to 0.1%). The chain carries TRBV29-1 and TRBJ2-2; 9 nucleotides agree with TRBD1. The CDR3 is made up of 14 amino acids. Trimming took 4 bases from V and 6 from J; bases not matched to a gene: 6. Germline values: CDR1 SQVTM, CDR2 ANQGSEA. CDR3 protein: CSVVGTGMPGELFF. In nucleotides, the CDR3 is TGCAGCGTTGTAGGGACAGGGATGCCCGGGGAGCTGTTTTTT.

This chain joins TRBV29-1 and TRBJ1-1; 8 bases match TRBD1. From germline, CDR1 is SQVTM and CDR2 ANQGSEA. The CDR3 runs to 13 residues. The CDR3 nucleotides read TGCAGTGCCCTTGGACAGGGCAACACTGAAGCTTTCTTT. This codes for CSALGQGNTEAFF.

This clonotype was seen at least ten times. This clone may be a read error of a much larger clone one base away. The chain combines TRBV4-1 with TRBJ2-5, with D hard to call. This CDR3 comprises 13 residues. From germline, CDR1 is MGHRA and CDR2 YSYEKL. V was cut by 1 base and J by 10 bases, with 13 bases left in between. CDR3 in DNA: TGCGCCAGCAGCCAAGTACATAGTTTGGACCAGTACTTC. It encodes CASSQVHSLDQYF.

A note on this clonotype: One junction end does not reproduce the germline sequence, and a read error may be involved. This sequence joins TRBV4-2 and TRBJ2-7; D perhaps matches TRBD1 (6 bases). CDR1 is LGHNA, CDR2 YNFKEQ, per germline. This CDR3 spans 14 amino acids. The CDR3 is CVSSTHRDKYEQYF. The CDR3 coding sequence is TGTGTCAGCAGCACTCACCGGGACAAGTACGAGCAGTACTTC.

In the case of this clonotype: It may be a read error: a sequence one base away is much more abundant. The chain has TRBV30 and TRBJ1-2; D gene uncertain. The CDR3 extends over 12 amino acids. In germline, CDR1 is GTSNPN, CDR2 SVGIG (reference sequence). V was cut by 5 bases and J by 2 bases, with 9 bases left in between. The CDR3 here is CAWGVKNYGYTF. The DNA of the CDR3 is TGTGCCTGGGGGGTAAAAAACTATGGCTACACCTTC.

On this clonotype: Here the CDR3 omits its conserved ending phenylalanine or tryptophan, so a read error is the likely source. The chain uses TRBV20-1 and TRBJ1-2; a weak D match, TRBD1 (6 bases). Germline assignment: CDR1 DFQATT and CDR2 SNEGSKA (reference sequence). V was pared by 2 bases and J by 0 bases, with 13 bases between. CDR3 size: 15 residues. CDR3 loop: CSARLGGSTNYGYTV. Here the CDR3 DNA reads TGCAGTGCTAGACTGGGGGGCTCAACTAACTATGGCTACACCGTA.

This clonotype appeared once. This rearrangement joins TRBV6-2 or TRBV6-3 to TRBJ1-5; D is ambiguous. The CDR3 length is 17 residues. V gave up 2 bases and J gave up 0 bases, with 14 bases separating them. Germline V gene data show CDR1 as MNHEY and CDR2 as SVGEGT. CDR3 in DNA: TGTGCCAGCAGTTACAATTCCGACTTTTATAGCAATCAGCCCCAGCATTTT. Amino acid sequence: CASSYNSDFYSNQPQHF.

This chain connects TRBV18 to TRBJ1-5; TRBD1 might be the D (5 bases). The V end was cut by 3 bases, the J end by 4 bases, with 7 bases between. This CDR3 contains 13 residues. Germline loops: CDR1 KGHSH, CDR2 LQKENI. The CDR3 DNA sequence: TGTGCCAGCTCACCGGGGGAAAATCAGCCCCAGCATTTT. Protein: CASSPGENQPQHF.

This clonotype came up once. The junction does not match germline at one end; this may be a read error. This chain links TRBV28 with TRBJ2-1; tentatively, D is TRBD1 (5 bases). Germline V gene lookup returns CDR1 MDHEN and CDR2 SYDVKM. The CDR3 sequence is 14 residues long. The CDR3 protein is CASSLLQGYNEQFF. DNA of the CDR3: TGCGCCAGCAGTTTACTCCAGGGATACAATGAGCAGTTCTTC.

The table lists this clonotype with a few counts. CDR3 sequence reads: CASSLENWETQYF. The CDR3 DNA is TGCGCCAGCAGCTTGGAGAACTGGGAGACCCAGTACTTC. The genes are TRBV5-1 and TRBJ2-5; D unresolved. Germline CDR1 and CDR2: SGHRS and YFSETQ. The V gene lost 0 bases and the J gene lost 5 bases, with 8 bases spanning the gap. The CDR3 is 13 amino acids.

Points on this clonotype: This could be a read error, since a much larger clone is one nucleotide away. The CDR3 loop is CASSLDMVDEQFF. CDR3 coding DNA: TGCGCCAGCAGTCTGGACATGGTTGATGAGCAGTTCTTC. This chain joins TRBV5-1 and TRBJ2-1, with D maybe TRBD1 (5 bases). The CDR3 has 13 amino acids. Trimming shortened V by 5 bases and J by 8 bases, and 14 bases separated the two germline ends. Per germline, CDR1 SGHRS and CDR2 YFSETQ.

The V and J genes are TRBV6-1 and TRBJ1-4; perhaps TRBD1 as D (5 bases). Germline loops: CDR1 MNHNS, CDR2 SASEGT. Trimming removed 2 bases at V and 5 bases at J, with 12 bases between. The CDR3 contains 15 residues. CDR3 loop: CASSEWGGDNEKLFF. CDR3 nucleotides: TGTGCCAGCAGTGAATGGGGGGGAGACAATGAAAAACTGTTTTTT.

This clonotype was detected many times. The V call is TRBV4-1, the J call TRBJ2-7, with D possibly being TRBD2 (6 bases). The CDR3 sequence is 16 residues long. V lost 0 bases and J 0 bases, leaving 12 bases between the germline ends. Germline V gene lookup returns CDR1 MGHRA and CDR2 YSYEKL. The CDR3 loop reads CASSQEEGISSYEQYF. In DNA, the CDR3 is TGCGCCAGCAGCCAAGAGGAGGGGATAAGCTCCTACGAGCAGTACTTC.